The 14 T cell receptor beta chains below were found in one sample sequenced in a study of T cells in Graves' hyperthyroidism and ophthalmopathy. Amplified TCR beta CDR3 regions derived from RNA transcripts. HTBI primers were used for first-round RT-PCR of the TCR CDR3. MiXCR was run by TCRdb on the multiplex PCR reads, yielding one entry per CDR3 protein. The sample has more than 550,000 distinct CDR3 sequences; around 20% are singletons. The sample was blood. Receptor source: a woman aged 50 to 60 with Graves' hyperthyroidism that later progressed to Graves' ophthalmopathy.

There are a few counts of this clonotype. The chain links TRBV19 to TRBJ1-5; 8 nucleotides match TRBD1. Germline CDR1 LNHDA, CDR2 SQIVND (reference sequence). The CDR3 is made up of 16 amino acids. After removal of 6 bases from V and 4 bases from J, the junction contained 11 bases not matched to a gene. CDR3 bases: TGTGCCAGTAGCCTTGGGGGTAGACAGGGGAATCAGCCCCAGCATTTT. This translates into CASSLGGRQGNQPQHF.

At least ten counts were recorded for this clonotype. V gene TRBV12-3 or TRBV12-4 combines with J gene TRBJ2-7; 14 nucleotides align to TRBD2. The CDR3 loop spans 19 amino acids. The junction had 10 bases not matched to a gene; V was cut back by 3 bases and J by 0 bases. CDR3 sequence (DNA): TGTGCCAGCAGTTTTCGGACTAGCGGGGGGCGAACTCGCTCCTACGAGCAGTACTTC. Translating it yields CASSFRTSGGRTRSYEQYF.

This clonotype occurred many times. The chain links TRBV30 to TRBJ2-7; TRBD1 might be the D (6 bases). This CDR3 comprises 14 residues. CDR1 and CDR2 (germline): GTSNPN, SVGIG (reference sequence). Trimming took 1 base from V and 4 from J, leaving 14 bases between them. The CDR3 bases are TGTGCCTGGAGTGCGCAGGGGTTCACATACGAGCAGTACTTC. Protein product: CAWSAQGFTYEQYF. Together with reference TRBV30 and TRBJ2-7, the CDR3 gives the full variable domain: SQTIHQWPATLVQPVGSPLSLECTVEGTSNPNLYWYRQAAGRGLQLLFYSVGIGQISSEVPQNLSASRPQDRQFILSSKKLLLSDSGFYLCAWSAQGFTYEQYFGPGTRLTVT.

The gene calls are TRBV29-1 and TRBJ1-2; D gene unclear. The V and J ends lost 7 bases and 3 bases respectively, with 18 bases between them. Germline CDR1 SQVTM, CDR2 ANQGSEA. CDR3 size: 14 residues. The CDR3 here is CSASTSLGDYGYTF. The CDR3 DNA is TGCAGCGCTAGTACCTCACTCGGGGACTATGGCTACACCTTC.

This clonotype was detected ten times or more. The gene calls are TRBV3-1 and TRBJ2-5; TRBD1 is a possible D gene (6 bases). Between the trimmed V and J ends, which lost 2 bases and 5 bases, there was a span of 15 bases. Germline V gene sequence: CDR1 LGHDT, CDR2 YNNKEL (reference sequence). The CDR3 is 15 amino acids. CDR3 in amino acids: CASSQTAGVRETQYF. The CDR3, as DNA: TGTGCCAGCAGCCAAACGGCAGGGGTTAGGGAGACCCAGTACTTC.

This clonotype was found a few times. The V and J genes are TRBV7-3 and TRBJ1-4, with TRBD1 as a possible D gene (5 bases). Trimming stripped 3 bases from V and 0 bases from J, with 14 bases between. This CDR3 has 17 residues. Per the germline V gene, CDR1 is SGHTA and CDR2 is FQGTGA. The CDR3 nucleotides read TGTGCCAGCAGCTTTCCGGGACCGCTAACAACTAATGAAAAACTGTTTTTT. Residues: CASSFPGPLTTNEKLFF.

There are a few counts of this clonotype. The chain uses TRBV6-2 or TRBV6-3 and TRBJ2-1; 14 bases are a match to TRBD2. Germline CDR1 reads MNHEY; CDR2 reads SVGEGT. This CDR3 contains 18 residues. V shed 4 bases, J shed 4 bases, and the junction held 9 bases outside the gene matches. CDR3 residues: CASSSPRTSGGRYNEQFF. Written as DNA, the CDR3 is TGTGCCAGCAGTTCCCCGCGGACTAGCGGGGGGCGTTACAATGAGCAGTTCTTC.

This clonotype was detected a few times. The chain links TRBV27 to TRBJ1-2; D is possibly TRBD1 (5 bases). Per the germline V gene, CDR1 is MNHEY and CDR2 is SMNVEV (reference sequence). V gave up 3 bases and J gave up 5 bases, with 16 bases separating them. The CDR3 is 15 amino acids. CDR3: CASSFRMAGNYGYTF. The CDR3 DNA is TGTGCCAGCAGTTTTCGAATGGCAGGGAATTATGGCTACACCTTC.

This clonotype was counted between two and nine times. This chain connects TRBV11-2 to TRBJ1-2; D is unclear. This CDR3 region has 16 residues. CDR1 and CDR2 from the germline V gene are SGHAT and FQNNGV. Trimming pared 1 base from V and 5 bases from J, leaving 17 bases between. CDR3 DNA: TGTGCCAGCAGCTTAGCCCGGGCTCATCCGGGTTATGGCTACACCTTC. Translated, it gives CASSLARAHPGYGYTF.

The sample holds many counts of this clonotype. The rearrangement joins TRBV20-1 to TRBJ2-6; TRBD2 is a possible D gene (5 bases). Germline V gene data show CDR1 as DFQATT and CDR2 as SNEGSKA (reference sequence). This CDR3 has 15 residues. Trimming stripped 1 base from V and 2 bases from J, with 9 bases between. CDR3 region: CSARGGETGANVLTF. Here the CDR3 DNA reads TGCAGTGCTAGAGGGGGAGAAACTGGGGCCAACGTCCTGACTTTC.

In its sample, this clonotype was seen a few times. The chain combines TRBV6-1 with TRBJ2-3; the match to TRBD1 covers 7 bases. CDR3 length equals 15 residues. Germline V gene lookup returns CDR1 MNHNS and CDR2 SASEGT. The J segment lost 4 bases and the V segment lost 8 bases, leaving 12 bases of the junction unmatched. The CDR3 loop is CASPVGQAPPDTQYF. CDR3 nucleotide sequence: TGTGCCAGCCCAGTTGGACAGGCCCCCCCAGATACGCAGTATTTT.

Many counts were recorded for this clonotype. The rearrangement joins TRBV20-1 to TRBJ1-5, with 7 bases lining up with TRBD1. Germline V gene sequence: CDR1 DFQATT, CDR2 SNEGSKA (reference sequence). Trimming removed 0 bases from V and 6 bases from J; junction bases left unmatched: 5. The CDR3 runs 14 residues. The CDR3: CSARDLRGRQPQHF. CDR3 nucleotide sequence: TGCAGTGCTAGAGATCTTAGGGGGCGTCAGCCCCAGCATTTT.

About this clonotype: This may be a read error, as it is one base from a much larger clone. The J gene is TRBJ1-4, the V gene TRBV5-1; perhaps TRBD1 as D (5 bases). This CDR3 has 17 amino acids. Germline values: CDR1 SGHRS, CDR2 YFSETQ. CDR3 sequence: CASSLAGTTATNEKLSF. In nucleotides, the CDR3 is TGCGCCAGCAGCTTGGCCGGGACCACTGCAACTAATGAAAAACTGTCTTTT.

This clonotype was seen ten or more times. The chain combines TRBV2 with TRBJ2-1, with D hard to call. The CDR3 extends over 13 amino acids. Trimming removed 2 bases from V and 7 bases from J, with 9 bases in between. The germline gives CDR1 SNHLY, CDR2 FYNNEI. The CDR3 coding sequence is TGTGCCAGCAGTGAATGGTTTGGTAATGAGCAGTTCTTC. Encoded protein: CASSEWFGNEQFF.